Listed here are 16 T cell receptor beta chains from one sample, sequenced in a study of shared clonotypes between healthy human individuals. Some clones are missing from TCRdb's copy, which holds only in-frame ones; the method was immunoSEQ multiplex PCR. The sample holds some 2,000,000 clones, 85% to 95% seen once. CD8 cells regarded as naive lacked CD45RO, were positively chosen for CCR7, and omitted terminally differentiated effector memory CD45RA+ cells. The sequenced sample consisted of naive CD8+ T cells sorted from blood. The receptors derive from a young man in good health.

The chain uses TRBV11-2 and TRBJ1-4; D gene ambiguous. V gave up 6 bases and J gave up 1 base, with 12 bases separating them. This CDR3 region has 15 residues. Looked up from germline, CDR1 is SGHAT and CDR2 is FQNNGV. CDR3 region: CASSLYGGTNEKLFF. The DNA for the CDR3 is TGTGCCAGCAGTCTTTACGGTGGAACTAATGAAAAACTGTTTTTT.

CDR3 sequence: CASKGGLAFDEQFF. CDR3 in DNA: TGTGCCAGCAAGGGCGGACTAGCGTTCGATGAGCAGTTCTTC. V is TRBV27 and J is TRBJ2-1, with 9 bases fitting TRBD2. The CDR3 consists of 14 residues. With 7 bases clipped from V and 8 bases from J, the junction kept 9 bases outside the gene matches. CDR1 is MNHEY, CDR2 SMNVEV, per germline (reference sequence).

The gene calls are TRBV9 and TRBJ1-3, with a possible D match to TRBD1 (5 bases). This CDR3 is built from 15 residues. Trimming left V 4 bases short and J 4 bases short, with 15 bases between. Germline V gene lookup returns CDR1 SGDLS and CDR2 YYNGEE. CDR3 sequence: CASSPLPGSGNTIYF. Written as DNA, the CDR3 is TGTGCCAGCAGCCCCCTTCCAGGGTCAGGAAACACCATATATTTT.

The gene calls are TRBV11-2 and TRBJ2-3; D possibly matches TRBD1 or TRBD2 (6 bases each). V lost 3 bases to trimming and J lost 6 bases, with 16 bases between them. The germline V gene encodes CDR1 SGHAT and CDR2 FQNNGV. The CDR3 has 15 amino acids. The CDR3: CASSLRGVPDDTQYF. The DNA of the CDR3 is TGTGCCAGCAGCTTGAGGGGGGTCCCAGATGATACGCAGTATTTT. The variable domain in full, completed from reference TRBV11-2 and TRBJ2-3, reads EAGVAQSPRYKIIEKRQSVAFWCNPISGHATLYWYQQILGQGPKLLIQFQNNGVVDDSQLPKDRFSAERLKGVDSTLKIQPAKLEDSAVYLCASSLRGVPDDTQYFGPGTRLTVL.

In this sample, this clone turned up once. The V gene is TRBV2, the J gene TRBJ2-5; D is unresolved. Germline V lookup: CDR1 SNHLY, CDR2 FYNNEI. This CDR3 comprises 13 residues. Trimming took off 3 bases at V and 5 bases at J, with 10 bases between the two ends. CDR3 sequence (DNA): TGTGCCAGCAGTGATGGACGAGGCGAGACCCAGTACTTC. Its protein is CASSDGRGETQYF.

The chain links TRBV4-2 to TRBJ2-1, with TRBD2 matching over 8 bases. J was trimmed by 3 bases and V by 2 bases; bases with no gene match: 9. The germline V gene encodes CDR1 LGHNA and CDR2 YNFKEQ. This CDR3 region has 17 residues. The CDR3 sequence: CASSQQRAGEIYNEQFF. The DNA of the CDR3 is TGTGCCAGCAGCCAACAAAGAGCGGGGGAGATCTACAATGAGCAGTTCTTC.

This rearrangement joins TRBV11-2 to TRBJ2-2; D may be TRBD1 (6 bases). Germline V gene data show CDR1 as SGHAT and CDR2 as FQNNGV. Trimming left V 5 bases short and J 3 bases short, with 13 bases between. This CDR3 comprises 15 residues. CDR3 in amino acids: CASSHRGKDTGELFF. In DNA, the CDR3 is TGTGCCAGCAGCCATAGGGGGAAGGACACCGGGGAGCTGTTTTTT.

For this clone: Germline and junction disagree at one end, which may indicate a read error. The gene calls are TRBV7-7 and TRBJ2-2; 8 positions match TRBD2. The CDR3 extends over 16 amino acids. From germline, CDR1 is SSHAT and CDR2 FNYEAQ (reference sequence). In nucleotides, the CDR3 is TGTGCTAGCAGCTTAGGTAGCGGGACGAACACCGGGGAGCTGTTTTTT. This codes for CASSLGSGTNTGELFF.

CDR3 loop: CASSQRSTGTVGYEQYF. CDR3 sequence (DNA): TGCGCCAGCAGCCAACGTTCGACAGGGACAGTTGGCTACGAGCAGTACTTC. This chain uses TRBV4-1 with TRBJ2-7; the match to TRBD1 covers 7 bases. J lost 3 bases, V lost 2 bases, and 13 bases had no gene match. The CDR3 spans 17 residues. From germline, CDR1 is MGHRA and CDR2 YSYEKL.

The V gene is TRBV5-6, the J gene TRBJ2-7, with 10 bases fitting TRBD1. The CDR3 sequence is 14 residues long. V lost 3 bases to trimming and J lost 5 bases; unmatched junction nucleotides: 5. Germline V gives CDR1 SGHDT, CDR2 YYEEEE. The CDR3 loop reads CASSSRDRGNEQYF. CDR3 DNA: TGTGCCAGCAGCTCCCGGGACAGGGGCAACGAGCAGTACTTC.

The chain couples TRBV10-2 to TRBJ1-4, with D possibly being TRBD1 (5 bases). The germline gives CDR1 WSHSY, CDR2 SAAADI. The ends were cut back, 7 bases at V and 0 bases at J, with 12 bases in the middle. CDR3 size: 15 residues. The CDR3 sequence is CASNEEGPTNEKLFF. The CDR3 DNA reads as TGCGCCAGCAATGAAGAGGGACCAACTAATGAAAAACTGTTTTTT.

The chain uses TRBV28 and TRBJ2-7; 9 bases line up with TRBD1. Germline trimming cut 3 bases from V and 0 bases from J; bases unmatched to any gene: 3. Germline V lookup: CDR1 MDHEN, CDR2 SYDVKM. CDR3 length equals 15 residues. The chain's CDR3 is CASSLTGGSSYEQYF. CDR3 bases: TGTGCCAGCAGTTTGACAGGGGGAAGCTCCTACGAGCAGTACTTC. The full variable domain, rest sourced from reference TRBV28 and TRBJ2-7, is DVKVTQSSRYLVKRTGEKVFLECVQDMDHENMFWYRQDPGLGLRLIYFSYDVKMKEKGDIPEGYSVSREKKERFSLILESASTNQTSMYLCASSLTGGSSYEQYFGPGTRLTVT.

This chain links TRBV28 with TRBJ2-7; the match to TRBD2 covers 9 bases. This CDR3 contains 17 residues. CDR1 is MDHEN, CDR2 SYDVKM, per germline. Germline trimming cut 0 bases from V and 2 bases from J; bases unmatched to any gene: 8. CDR3 loop: CASSLWVEREDTYEQYF. CDR3 bases: TGTGCCAGCAGTTTATGGGTGGAGCGGGAGGATACCTACGAGCAGTACTTC.

V gene TRBV27 combines with J gene TRBJ2-3; tentative D call: TRBD2 (5 bases). The germline gives CDR1 MNHEY, CDR2 SMNVEV (reference sequence). The V and J ends lost 5 bases and 3 bases respectively, with 18 bases between them. This CDR3 spans 16 amino acids. This CDR3 reads CASSPLLGVSTDTQYF. CDR3 in DNA: TGTGCCAGCAGTCCCCTACTCGGGGTTTCTACAGATACGCAGTATTTT.

This clone was seen just once. The CDR3 sequence is CATSEPWITNTGELFF. As DNA, the CDR3 is TGTGCCACCTCGGAGCCGTGGATAACGAACACCGGGGAGCTGTTTTTT. This chain links TRBV19 with TRBJ2-2; D ambiguous. The CDR3 covers 16 residues. Trimming took 10 bases from V and 0 from J, leaving 18 bases between them. Germline loops: CDR1 LNHDA, CDR2 SQIVND (reference sequence).

This chain connects TRBV7-2 to TRBJ1-6; no clear D gene. The germline V gene encodes CDR1 SGHTA and CDR2 FQGNSA. The CDR3 spans 13 residues. V was shortened by 6 bases and J by 8 bases, with 11 bases between the two germline ends. This CDR3 is CASSFGPYSPLHF. CDR3 sequence (DNA): TGTGCCAGCAGTTTCGGGCCTTATTCACCCCTCCACTTT. The complete variable domain, with remaining parts taken from reference TRBV7-2 and TRBJ1-6, reads GAGVSQSPSNKVTEKGKDVELRCDPISGHTALYWYRQSLGQGLEFLIYFQGNSAPDKSGLPSDRFSAERTGGSVSTLTIQRTQQEDSAVYLCASSFGPYSPLHFGNGTRLTVT.